This T cell receptor (beta chain) stems from a study of blood T cells in healthy people across ages. Through a sample-barcoded 5' primer and a J-beta primer mix, a second PCR was run for roughly 6 to 11 cycles. Each cDNA molecule was tagged by a template-switch adaptor with 12 random nucleotides. Using its own MiXCR run on the 5' RACE reads, TCRdb lists one record per CDR3 protein. The data show roughly 1.9 million distinct CDR3 sequences, about 39% seen once. Study results and limitations: Possibly confounding the expanded clonotype changes was the fact that donor CMV status was unknown. Relative to aged donors, long-lived donors carried more naive CD4+ cells and displayed higher diversity.

The sample providers were healthy Caucasian people from Russia, aged about 6 to 90. As concerns this clonotype: No antigen is known for it.

CDR1 and CDR2 from the germline V gene are SQVTM and ANQGSEA. This CDR3 comprises 15 residues. Trimming took 0 bases from V and 3 from J, leaving 14 bases between them. Source material: blood. This chain joins TRBV29-1 and TRBJ1-2; the D gene is possibly TRBD1 (5 bases). This TCR derives from a human donor in good health. As DNA, the CDR3 is TGCAGCGTTGAAGAAAGAGAGGGACCCGACTATGGCTACACCTTC. Its translation: CSVEEREGPDYGYTF.